The present entry profiles one TCR beta chain with its context. The antigen is unknown. This entry comes from a study of blood T cells in healthy people across ages. Notes on the study in general: Unsorted PBMCs blocked a conclusive comparison of naive and antigen-experienced cells.

Alongside a J-beta primer mix, a sample-barcoded 5' primer served in a second PCR lasting roughly 7 to 11 cycles. A 12-random-nucleotide template-switch adaptor tagged each cDNA molecule. One entry per CDR3 protein results from TCRdb running MiXCR on the 5' RACE reads. The data hold over 500,000 distinct CDR3 sequences, with about 51% observed a single time. Each sample provided at least 6 micrograms of extracted total RNA. Germline V gives CDR1 SGHTA, CDR2 FQGTGA. V dropped 5 bases and J dropped 9; count of bases not matched to a gene: 10. The CDR3 totals 14 residues. Sequences were obtained from blood. The TCR was taken from a woman older than 75 in good health. The gene calls are TRBV7-3 and TRBJ2-1; 7 nucleotides agree with TRBD1. Here the CDR3 reads CASSVGTGDGEQFF. The CDR3 DNA is TGTGCCAGCAGCGTAGGAACAGGGGACGGTGAGCAGTTCTTC.